Listed below are T cell receptor beta chains from one sample, sequenced in a study of cytomegalovirus exposure and HLA in healthy donors. Clones were read by immunoSEQ multiplex PCR, and TCRdb kept only the in-frame ones, dropping some. The repertoire table contains 53,000 or so clones. Sequencing used PBMCs. These TCRs come from a male donor in good health and CMV-seropositive. Both conserved end residues are part of each CDR3. D genes are given only for firm matches.

V gene	D gene	CDR3 length	J gene	CDR3 DNA	CDR3 protein
TRBV6-5	TRBD2	13	TRBJ2-7	TGTGCCAGCAGGGGACTAAGTTACGAAGGGCAGTACTTC	CASRGLSYEGQYF
TRBV5-1	NA	14	TRBJ2-5	TGCGCCAGCAGCTCAGGGAAGACCCAAGAGACCCAGTACTTC	CASSSGKTQETQYF
TRBV4-1	NA	17	TRBJ1-2	TGCGCCAGCAGCGCATATAGGAGTGCGGGGAGGTTGGATGGCTACACCTTC	CASSAYRSAGRLDGYTF
TRBV21-1	NA	16	TRBJ2-7	TGTGCCAGCAGCAAAGCCCCAGGGGAAGTCTCCTACGAGCAGTACTTC	CASSKAPGEVSYEQYF
TRBV9	NA	16	TRBJ1-1	TGTGCCAGCAGCGTAGCTACTTCAGGGCGTGGAACTGAAGCTTTCTTT	CASSVATSGRGTEAFF
TRBV29-1	NA	13	TRBJ1-1	TGCAGCGTTGAAGATTTAAGGGAGATTGAAGCTTTCTTT	CSVEDLREIEAFF
TRBV5-4	TRBD2	17	TRBJ2-7	TGTGCCAGCAGCTTGGGGACCCTAGCGGGGGTACTCTACGAGCAGTACTTC	CASSLGTLAGVLYEQYF
TRBV6-5	TRBD1	16	TRBJ2-7	TGTGCCAGCAGTTACTCCTTCGGAGACAGGGAAGACGAGCAGTACTTC	CASSYSFGDREDEQYF
TRBV9	TRBD2	15	TRBJ2-2	TGTGCCAGCAGCCGACTAGCTTCGAACACCGGGGAGCTGTTTTTT	CASSRLASNTGELFF
TRBV7-2	NA	15	TRBJ2-7	TGTGCCAGCAGCTGGGCTGATGGATCTTCCTACGAGCAGTACTTC	CASSWADGSSYEQYF
TRBV7-9	NA	15	TRBJ2-3	TGTGCCAGCAGCTCGATAGCGGCTGACGCAGATACGCAGTATTTT	CASSSIAADADTQYF
TRBV7-9	TRBD1	16	TRBJ2-4	TGTGCCAGCAGCCCACGGACAGGGCATACCAAAAACATTCAGTACTTC	CASSPRTGHTKNIQYF
TRBV6-5	NA	15	TRBJ1-3	TGTGCCAGCACCTCAGAAATCCACTCTGGAAACACCATATATTTT	CASTSEIHSGNTIYF
TRBV4-2	NA	13	TRBJ2-7	TGTGCCAGCAGGGCCGGGAACTCCTACGAGCAGTACTTC	CASRAGNSYEQYF
TRBV11-3	NA	13	TRBJ1-6	TGTGCCAGCAGCTTAGATCCAAATTCACCCCTCCACTTT	CASSLDPNSPLHF
TRBV7-9	NA	16	TRBJ2-7	TGTGCCAGCAGCCCAACCTTCGGGACAAACTCCTACGAGCAGTACTTC	CASSPTFGTNSYEQYF
TRBV4-2	NA	15	TRBJ1-1	TGTGCCAGCAGCCAAGCTCCGGGGGGGGCCGCTGAAGCTTTCTTT	CASSQAPGGAAEAFF
TRBV27	NA	14	TRBJ2-2	TGTGCCAGCACGGCCCAGGGACTGGGCGGGGAGCTGTTTTTT	CASTAQGLGGELFF
TRBV7-2	NA	13	TRBJ1-6	TGTGCCAGCAGCCCCCAACTAGCCGCTGCCCTCCACTTT	CASSPQLAAALHF
TRBV28	TRBD2	15	TRBJ2-1	TGTGCCAGCAGCCTACGACTAGCGGGGGACAATGAGCAGTTCTTC	CASSLRLAGDNEQFF
TRBV4-3	NA	13	TRBJ1-5	TGCGCCAGCAGCCAAGATCAGGGCCAACCGAGGCATTTT	CASSQDQGQPRHF
TRBV4-1	TRBD1	21	TRBJ1-1	TGCGCCAGCAGCCAAGATAGAGCTGATCGTAGACCGGGACAGGAGAACACTGAAGCTTTCTTT	CASSQDRADRRPGQENTEAFF
TRBV4-1	NA	13	TRBJ1-2	TGCGCCAGCAGCCAAGACCCAGGCTATGGCTACACCTTC	CASSQDPGYGYTF
TRBV6-5	NA	12	TRBJ1-6	TGTGCCAGCAGTTACTCTGGCTCACCCCTCCACTTT	CASSYSGSPLHF
TRBV18	TRBD2	14	TRBJ2-7	TGTGCCAGCTCAGGTAGCGGGGGGGCCTACGAGCAGTACTTC	CASSGSGGAYEQYF
TRBV9	NA	14	TRBJ2-1	TGTGCCAGCAGCGTTGTAGGCGGAAGCAATGAGCAGTTCTTC	CASSVVGGSNEQFF
TRBV28	TRBD1	15	TRBJ1-2	TGTGCCAGCAGTCCAGGGGGGAGATCCACATATGGCTACACCTTC	CASSPGGRSTYGYTF
TRBV27	TRBD1	15	TRBJ2-2	TGTGCCAGCAGCCCCATAGGACAGGCCCTCGGGGAGCTGTTTTTT	CASSPIGQALGELFF
TRBV4-1	TRBD1	15	TRBJ2-2	TGCGCCAGCAGCCACGGGACAGGGTTCACCGGGGAGCTGTTTTTT	CASSHGTGFTGELFF
TRBV30	TRBD1	16	TRBJ2-2	TGTGCCTGGAGTTCCCGACAGGGGGCGCGGGTCGGGGAGCTGTTTTTT	CAWSSRQGARVGELFF
TRBV27	TRBD1	15	TRBJ1-6	TGTGCCAGCAGTCCAGGGACAGCCGGCGGGTCACCCCTCCACTTT	CASSPGTAGGSPLHF
TRBV27	TRBD2	14	TRBJ2-5	TGTGCCAGCAGTCGCGGGGGGGCAGGGGAGACCCAGTACTTC	CASSRGGAGETQYF
TRBV4-2	TRBD1	17	TRBJ2-3	TGTGCCAGCAGGAGGCAAGGGGGCGTTTATAACACAGATACGCAGTATTTT	CASRRQGGVYNTDTQYF
TRBV7-9	TRBD1	17	TRBJ2-5	TGTGCCAGCAGTTCCCTACAGGGGGCAGGGGGGAAAGAGACCCAGTACTTC	CASSSLQGAGGKETQYF
TRBV9	TRBD1	16	TRBJ2-5	TGTGCCAGCAGCGCCGCAACCCCAGGGGGCGAGGAGACCCAGTACTTC	CASSAATPGGEETQYF
TRBV7-2	TRBD1	14	TRBJ2-7	TGTGCCAGCAGCTACGGACAGGGTCCCTACGAGCAGTACTTC	CASSYGQGPYEQYF
TRBV7-2	TRBD1	13	TRBJ1-2	TGTGCCAGCAGCTTAGGACAGGGGTATGGCTACACCTTC	CASSLGQGYGYTF
TRBV28	NA	13	TRBJ2-7	TGTGCCAGCAGTTTTGGAGTGGTAGACGAGCAGTACTTC	CASSFGVVDEQYF
TRBV20-1	TRBD1	11	TRBJ2-7	TGCAGTGCTGACAGGGAGTACGAGCAGTACTTC	CSADREYEQYF
TRBV28	TRBD1	15	TRBJ1-2	TGTGCCAGCAGTTCTCGCCGGGACAGCGTCTATGGCTACACCTTC	CASSSRRDSVYGYTF
TRBV19	TRBD1	15	TRBJ2-7	TGTGCCAGTAGTATTAATCTGGACAGGGACGGCGAGCAGTACTTC	CASSINLDRDGEQYF
TRBV9	TRBD1	14	TRBJ2-5	TGTGCCAGCAGCCCTGACAGGGCGAGAGAGACCCAGTACTTC	CASSPDRARETQYF
TRBV9	TRBD1	16	TRBJ2-2	TGTGCCAGCAGCGTAGCCATGACAGGGGCTACCGGGGAGCTGTTTTTT	CASSVAMTGATGELFF
TRBV5-1	TRBD2	16	TRBJ2-3	TGCGCCAGCAGCTTGTTGACTAGCGGGCGCACAGATACGCAGTATTTT	CASSLLTSGRTDTQYF